The 9 T cell receptor beta chains below come from one sample, sequenced in a study of T cells after yellow fever vaccination. TCRdb re-called the 5' RACE reads through MiXCR, storing one row per CDR3 protein. The table has 250,000 to 400,000 distinct CDR3 sequences, around 4.5% seen once; the top ten hold 19%. The sample in question was PBMCs, obtained 15 days after the yellow fever booster vaccination. These receptors all stem from a man aged 18-30 years who received the YFV17D yellow fever vaccine.

This sequence joins TRBV20-1 and TRBJ2-7; D may match TRBD1 or TRBD2 (5 bases each). Trimming took 5 bases from V and 0 from J, leaving 11 bases between them. CDR1 is DFQATT and CDR2 is SNEGSKA in the germline V gene (reference sequence). The CDR3 is 13 amino acids. DNA of the CDR3: TGCAGTGCTGGGGACGGGTCCTCCTACGAGCAGTACTTC. It yields the protein CSAGDGSSYEQYF.

This clonotype was counted at least ten times. This sequence joins TRBV6-5 and TRBJ2-6, with 14 bases lining up with TRBD2. The CDR3 runs to 18 residues. Germline loops: CDR1 MNHEY, CDR2 SVGAGI. Trimming removed 6 bases from V and 4 bases from J; junction bases left unmatched: 8. CDR3 DNA sequence: TGTGCCAGCAGCCTCGGGACTAGCGGGGGATCCGGGGCCAACGTCCTGACTTTC. Translation gives CASSLGTSGGSGANVLTF.

Only a few counts were recorded for this clonotype. V usage is TRBV30 and J usage is TRBJ1-1; D perhaps matches TRBD1 (5 bases). Germline CDR1 is GTSNPN and CDR2 is SVGIG (reference sequence). V lost 0 bases to trimming and J lost 11 bases, with 13 bases between them. This CDR3 has 12 residues. The CDR3 DNA is TGTGCCTGGAGTGTCACCGGGACGAGGGCTTTCTTT. The encoded protein is CAWSVTGTRAFF.

In this sample, this clonotype turned up a few times. The chain links TRBV6-2 or TRBV6-3 to TRBJ2-7, with D maybe TRBD2 (5 bases). The CDR3 is made up of 13 amino acids. V lost 0 bases and J lost 2, with 5 bases in between. Germline values: CDR1 MNHEY, CDR2 SVGEGT. CDR3 nucleotide sequence: TGTGCCAGCAGTTACTCCGGGACCTACGAGCAGTACGTC. Its protein product is CASSYSGTYEQYV.

The sample holds many counts of this clonotype. The chain couples TRBV10-2 to TRBJ2-7, with TRBD2 identical over 10 bases. Germline loops: CDR1 WSHSY, CDR2 SAAADI. After removal of 8 bases from V and 3 bases from J, the junction contained 7 bases not matched to a gene. The CDR3 is 14 amino acids. The CDR3 bases are TGCGCCAGCGGCGAAGCGGGGGGGGGCTACGAGCAGTACTTC. It codes for CASGEAGGGYEQYF.

This rearrangement joins TRBV12-3 or TRBV12-4 to TRBJ1-5; TRBD1 is a possible D gene (5 bases). Trimming stripped 6 bases from V and 5 bases from J, with 17 bases between. CDR3 length equals 15 residues. The CDR3 is CASSHQGFGHQPQHF. As DNA, the CDR3 is TGTGCCAGCAGCCACCAGGGATTCGGACATCAGCCCCAGCATTTT.

This clonotype has only a few counts. The chain has TRBV3-1 and TRBJ2-1; D possibly corresponds to TRBD2 (7 bases). The CDR3 is 17 residues long. Looked up from germline, CDR1 is LGHDT and CDR2 is YNNKEL (reference sequence). The V and J ends lost 1 base and 8 bases respectively, with 21 bases between them. The CDR3 DNA reads TGTGCCAGCAGCCAAGGAATTTGGGCGGGGGCAAAGGATGAGCAGTTCTTC. This encodes CASSQGIWAGAKDEQFF.

This chain links TRBV5-4 with TRBJ1-1, with 10 bases that match TRBD1. The V gene end was trimmed by 6 bases and the J gene end by 9 bases; junction bases not matched to a gene: 5. This CDR3 spans 12 amino acids. Germline-derived CDR1 and CDR2 are SGHNT and YYREEE (reference sequence). CDR3 nucleotides: TGTGCCAGCACCACCGACAGGGGGCAAGCTTTCTTT. This gives the protein CASTTDRGQAFF. Full variable domain (rest looked up from reference TRBV5-4 and TRBJ1-1): ETGVTQSPTHLIKTRGQQVTLRCSSQSGHNTVSWYQQALGQGPQFIFQYYREEENGRGNFPPRFSGLQFPNYSSELNVNALELDDSALYLCASTTDRGQAFFGQGTRLTVV.

The table lists this clonotype with a few counts. This rearrangement joins TRBV18 to TRBJ2-1; maybe TRBD1 (6 bases). With 1 base removed from V and 5 bases from J, the gap between germline ends came to 12 bases. CDR1 is KGHSH and CDR2 is LQKENI in the germline V gene. The CDR3 spans 15 residues. The CDR3 DNA follows: TGTGCCAGCTCACCACAGCGCGGACAGAACAATGAGCAGTTCTTC. Translating gives CASSPQRGQNNEQFF.